This T cell receptor beta chain is drawn from a study of blood T cell repertoires in COVID-19. Turning to the study itself: Sources were T cells, B-cell-depleted T cells, or PBMCs; the material itself was cDNA or gDNA.

Original data processing: Amplified reference gene primers provided the basis for estimating nucleated cell counts. The table came from immunoSEQ multiplex PCR; TCRdb's copy has only in-frame clones and leaves some out. V, J and clone size reflect that table, while D and trimming were determined from the DNA. This table has some 150,000 clones, more than 80% appearing once. Sequenced sample: peripheral blood. The source of this sequence is a human donor with acute or convalescent COVID-19. The donor label of this sample is uncertain.

The CDR3 DNA reads TGTGCCAGTAGTTACGGGACAGGGGGCTACGAGCAGTACTTC. It is translated as CASSYGTGGYEQYF. The rearrangement uses TRBV19 and TRBJ2-7; 11 positions match TRBD1. After removal of 5 bases from V and 3 bases from J, the junction contained 3 bases not matched to a gene. CDR1 is LNHDA, CDR2 SQIVND, per germline (reference sequence). This CDR3 contains 14 residues.